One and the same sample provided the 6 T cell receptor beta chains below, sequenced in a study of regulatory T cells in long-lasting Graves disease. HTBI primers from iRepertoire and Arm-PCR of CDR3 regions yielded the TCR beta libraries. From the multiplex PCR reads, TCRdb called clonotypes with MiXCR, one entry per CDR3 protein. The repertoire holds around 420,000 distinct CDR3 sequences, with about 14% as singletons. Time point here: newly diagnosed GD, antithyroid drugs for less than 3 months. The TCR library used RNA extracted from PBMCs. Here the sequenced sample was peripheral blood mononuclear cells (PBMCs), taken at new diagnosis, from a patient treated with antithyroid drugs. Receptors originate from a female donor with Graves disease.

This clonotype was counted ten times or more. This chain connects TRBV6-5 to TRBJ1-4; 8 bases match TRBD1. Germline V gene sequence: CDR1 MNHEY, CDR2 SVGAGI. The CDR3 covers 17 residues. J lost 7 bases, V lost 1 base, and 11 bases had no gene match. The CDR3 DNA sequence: TGTGCCAGCAGTTACTATGCAGGGGGCGGGTCAAGTGAAAAACTGTTTTTT. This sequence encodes CASSYYAGGGSSEKLFF.

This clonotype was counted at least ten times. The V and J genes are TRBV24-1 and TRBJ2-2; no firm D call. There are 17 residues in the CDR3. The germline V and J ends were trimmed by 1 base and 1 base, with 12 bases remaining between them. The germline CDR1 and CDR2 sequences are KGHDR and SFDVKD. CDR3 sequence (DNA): TGTGCCACCAGTGATTTTCGCGGTGGACGGAACACCGGGGAGCTGTTTTTT. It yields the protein CATSDFRGGRNTGELFF.

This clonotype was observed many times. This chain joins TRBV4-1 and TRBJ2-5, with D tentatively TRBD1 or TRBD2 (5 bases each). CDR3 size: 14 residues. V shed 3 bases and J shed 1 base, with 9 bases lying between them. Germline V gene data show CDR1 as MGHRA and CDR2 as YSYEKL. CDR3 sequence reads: CASSHTGAQETQYF. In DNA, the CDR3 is TGCGCCAGCAGCCATACCGGGGCCCAAGAGACCCAGTACTTC.

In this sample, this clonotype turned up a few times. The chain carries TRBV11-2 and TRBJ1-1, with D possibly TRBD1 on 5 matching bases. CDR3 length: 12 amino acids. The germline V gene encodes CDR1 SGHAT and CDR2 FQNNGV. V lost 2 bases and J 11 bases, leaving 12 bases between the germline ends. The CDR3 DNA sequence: TGTGCCAGCAGCTTACAGGGATTAGGGGCTTTCTTT. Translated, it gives CASSLQGLGAFF.

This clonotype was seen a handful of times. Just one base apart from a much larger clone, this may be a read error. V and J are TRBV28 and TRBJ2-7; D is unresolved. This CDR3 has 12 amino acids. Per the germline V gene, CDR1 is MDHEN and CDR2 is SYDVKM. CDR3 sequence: CASGLSSYEQHF. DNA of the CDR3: TGTGCCAGCGGCCTGAGCTCCTACGAGCAGCACTTC. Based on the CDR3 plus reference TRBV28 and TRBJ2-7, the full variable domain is DVKVTQSSRYLVKRTGEKVFLECVQDMDHENMFWYRQDPGLGLRLIYFSYDVKMKEKGDIPEGYSVSREKKERFSLILESASTNQTSMYLCASGLSSYEQHFGPGTRLTVT.

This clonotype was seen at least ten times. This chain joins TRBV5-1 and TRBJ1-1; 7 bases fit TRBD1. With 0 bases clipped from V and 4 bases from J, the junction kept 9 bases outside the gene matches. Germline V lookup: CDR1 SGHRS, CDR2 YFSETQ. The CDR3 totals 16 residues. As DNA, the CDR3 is TGCGCCAGCAGCTTGGATCCGGGGGACAGACCCACTGAAGCTTTCTTT. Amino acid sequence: CASSLDPGDRPTEAFF.